The text below deals with one TCR beta chain. The data were obtained in a study of blood T cell repertoires in COVID-19. Study-wide background: Samples representing acute and convalescent COVID-19 were sourced from the United States, Italy and Spain. Sources were T cells, B-cell-depleted T cells, or PBMCs; the material itself was cDNA or gDNA.

In the authors' methods: Reference gene primer amplification in the assay estimated nucleated cell counts. Sequenced by immunoSEQ multiplex PCR; TCRdb stores in-frame clones only, minus some. The DNA was the basis for D and trimming; V, J and clone size are from that table. The repertoire holds roughly 290,000 clones, with about 89% as singletons. From germline, CDR1 is SGHRS and CDR2 YFSETQ. The CDR3 covers 17 residues. Trimming removed 4 bases at V and 4 bases at J, with 23 bases between. The sequenced sample consisted of peripheral blood. The rearrangement links TRBV5-1 to TRBJ1-2, with a weak D call TRBD1 (6 bases). The source of this sequence is a woman aged 55-69 years with acute or convalescent COVID-19. The CDR3 reads CASSLQPRDNKGYGYTF. The CDR3 coding sequence is TGCGCCAGCAGCCTTCAACCCCGGGACAATAAGGGCTATGGCTACACCTTC.